This T cell receptor beta chain stems from a study of early T cells in non-severe SARS-CoV-2 infection. The CDR3 has 15 residues. The V gene end was trimmed by 4 bases and the J gene end by 4 bases; junction bases not matched to a gene: 6. Germline V gene sequence: CDR1 SGDLS, CDR2 YYNGEE. TCRdb analysed the 5' RACE reads with MiXCR anew, one entry per CDR3 protein. Of over 45,000 distinct CDR3 sequences in the sample, around 8.3% were seen once. This clonotype was recorded at least ten times. The genes are TRBV9 and TRBJ2-7; 12 bases fit TRBD2. Sequencing used whole blood, obtained at baseline. The source of this sequence is an adult who was a healthcare worker with PCR-confirmed SARS-CoV-2 infection or an uninfected control (not recorded which). The CDR3 here is CASSPGLAGMYEQYF. DNA for the CDR3: TGTGCCAGCAGCCCCGGACTAGCGGGGATGTACGAGCAGTACTTC.